The clone carrying this T cell receptor beta chain turned up a few times. The antigen is undetermined. TCRdb reprocessed the 5' RACE reads via MiXCR and lists one record per CDR3 protein. The sample has 250,000 or so distinct CDR3 sequences, roughly a tenth seen once. The source of the sample is a study of T-cell memory formation after mild COVID-19. Looking at the study overall: Among the donors, TCR clusters were largely specific to each donor.

The CDR3 is 14 residues long. The V end was cut by 3 bases, the J end by 8 bases, with 13 bases between. Study-wide results and limits: CM and EM subsets held most contracting CD4+ clones; EMRA held CD8+ ones. Contracting clones from day 15 to 85 showed balanced CD4/CD8; later expanders favored CD4+. Confirmation was lacking for SARS-CoV-2 specificity of second-wave clones that peaked on day 37.

Sequenced sample: PBMCs or a T cell subset sorted from them (not recorded which). This chain uses TRBV12-3 or TRBV12-4 with TRBJ1-4, with unresolved D. This receptor was identified in a man aged 18 to 35 who had mild COVID-19 (a few samples of this study predate the infection). Cell type and time point are not known. Written as DNA, the CDR3 is TGTGCCAGCAGTTTGTTTGGGGATGGCGAAAAACTGTTTTTT. This encodes CASSLFGDGEKLFF.